This T cell receptor (beta chain) was documented in a study of Graves' ophthalmopathy and Graves' hyperthyroidism. Germline loops: CDR1 LGHNT, CDR2 FRNRAP. V was cut by 4 bases and J by 9 bases, with 16 bases left in between. This CDR3 comprises 14 residues. This clonotype was counted many times. RNA transcripts were the source from which TCR beta CDR3 regions were amplified. Second-round multiplex PCR came after first-round RT-PCR with HTBI primers. TCRdb recomputed calls from the multiplex PCR reads with MiXCR, one row per CDR3 protein. The data contain some 520,000 distinct CDR3 sequences, approximately 15% of them singletons.

Sequences were obtained from blood. The sequence was obtained from a woman aged 25-40 years with Graves' ophthalmopathy. The rearrangement links TRBV12-5 to TRBJ2-4, with a possible D match to TRBD2 (6 bases). As DNA, the CDR3 is TGTGCTAGTGGTTGGCCGGAAGAGGGAGGCATTCAGTACTTC. Its translation is CASGWPEEGGIQYF.